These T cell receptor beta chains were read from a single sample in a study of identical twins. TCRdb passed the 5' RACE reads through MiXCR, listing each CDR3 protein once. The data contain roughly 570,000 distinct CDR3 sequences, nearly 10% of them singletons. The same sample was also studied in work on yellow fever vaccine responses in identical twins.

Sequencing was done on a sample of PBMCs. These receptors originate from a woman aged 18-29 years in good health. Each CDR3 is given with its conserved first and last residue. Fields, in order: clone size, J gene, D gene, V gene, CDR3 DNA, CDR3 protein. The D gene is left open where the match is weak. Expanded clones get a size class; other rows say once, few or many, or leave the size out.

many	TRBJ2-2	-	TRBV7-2	TGTGCCAGCAGACTGAGGCGAGCGACGGGGACCGGGGAGCTGTTTTTT	CASRLRRATGTGELFF
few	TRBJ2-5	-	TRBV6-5	TGTGCCAGCAGTTACTTGGCAGACCAAGAGACCCAGTACTTC	CASSYLADQETQYF
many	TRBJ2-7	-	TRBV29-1	TGCAGCGTTGTCGTTTTGGCCGAGCAGTACTTC	CSVVVLAEQYF
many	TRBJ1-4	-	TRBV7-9	TGTGCCAGCAGCTTGGTCTCCAAACGGGAAAAACTGTTTTTT	CASSLVSKREKLFF
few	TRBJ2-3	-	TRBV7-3	TGTGCCAGCAGCTTAACATCGGGGGACACGCAGTATTTT	CASSLTSGDTQYF
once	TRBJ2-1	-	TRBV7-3	TGTGCCAGCAGCTTTAGCGGACCCCCCTACAATGAGCAGTTCTTC	CASSFSGPPYNEQFF
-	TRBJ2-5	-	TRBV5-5	TGTGCCAGCAGCTCGATTTTAGGGCAGCAAGAGACCCAGTACTTC	CASSSILGQQETQYF
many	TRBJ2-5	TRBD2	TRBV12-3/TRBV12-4	TGTGCCAGCAGTTTCTATCCTAGCGGAGGTCCAGACCAGTACTTC	CASSFYPSGGPDQYF
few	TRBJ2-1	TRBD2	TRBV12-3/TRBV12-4	TGTGCCAGCAGTTTAGACAGTACCGGACTAGCGGGGGGGAATGAGCAGTTCTTC	CASSLDSTGLAGGNEQFF
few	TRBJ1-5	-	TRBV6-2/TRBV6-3	TGTGCCAGCACTCTACGGCAGACTAGCAATCAGCCCCAGCATTTT	CASTLRQTSNQPQHF
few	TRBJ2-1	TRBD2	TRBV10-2	TGCGCCAGCAGTGAAACTAGCGGATACAATGAGCAGTTCTTC	CASSETSGYNEQFF